The 4 T cell receptor beta chains given below trace back to one sample, sequenced in a study of blood T cell repertoires in COVID-19. This table comes from immunoSEQ multiplex PCR, and its TCRdb copy is limited to in-frame clones, with some not included. Of under 150,000 clones in the sample, less than 90% were seen once. The sequenced sample consisted of PBMCs or T cells enriched from blood (not recorded which). These receptors were obtained from a man between 40 and 49 years old with acute COVID-19.

The chain joins TRBV19 to TRBJ2-3; tentative D call: TRBD2 (5 bases). Trimming left V 1 base short and J 6 bases short, with 11 bases between. Germline CDR1 is LNHDA and CDR2 is SQIVND (reference sequence). This CDR3 has 14 residues. The CDR3 is CASSIGGQHDTQYF. The CDR3 coding sequence is TGTGCCAGTAGTATAGGAGGGCAACATGATACGCAGTATTTT.

The chain joins TRBV5-1 to TRBJ1-4; TRBD1 is a possible D gene (5 bases). V was trimmed by 7 bases and J by 5 bases, leaving 12 bases between them. CDR3 length: 13 residues. Germline V gene data show CDR1 as SGHRS and CDR2 as YFSETQ. The CDR3 DNA sequence: TGCGCCAGCGCACGACAGCAGAATGAAAAACTGTTTTTT. This sequence encodes CASARQQNEKLFF.

The chain couples TRBV19 to TRBJ1-5, with D maybe TRBD1 (6 bases). CDR1 is LNHDA and CDR2 is SQIVND in the germline V gene (reference sequence). The CDR3 runs to 12 residues. Trimming left V 3 bases short and J 8 bases short, with 8 bases between. The CDR3 region has the DNA TGTGCCAGTAGTATCGACAGGAAGCCCCAGCATTTT. It is translated as CASSIDRKPQHF. The whole variable domain, remainder taken from reference TRBV19 and TRBJ1-5, is DGGITQSPKYLFRKEGQNVTLSCEQNLNHDAMYWYRQDPGQGLRLIYYSQIVNDFQKGDIAEGYSVSREKKESFPLTVTSAQKNPTAFYLCASSIDRKPQHFGDGTRLSIL.

The chain carries TRBV2 and TRBJ1-1; D is uncertain. Germline V CDR1 and CDR2: SNHLY, FYNNEI. The CDR3 totals 14 residues. The V gene lost 5 bases and the J gene lost 0 bases, with 10 bases spanning the gap. Here the CDR3 reads CASSPGILNTEAFF. The DNA for the CDR3 is TGTGCCAGCAGTCCCGGGATTCTGAACACTGAAGCTTTCTTT.